These 11 T cell receptor beta chains came from one sample sequenced in a study of T cell clonotyping in hematopoietic cell transplantation. Here immunoSEQ multiplex PCR was the method, and the copy in TCRdb shows in-frame clones only, minus some. The table includes 2,500 to 3,500 clones, approximately 60% detected once. The material sequenced was peripheral blood mononuclear cells, taken 30 days after allogeneic stem cell transplant. The receptors shown here come from a female patient aged 30-39 years who had an allogeneic stem cell transplant, so T cells may come from the graft donor. Some clones in this sample may be carry-over from other donors' samples.

This clone was observed a handful of times. The V gene is TRBV9, the J gene TRBJ2-7, with D unclear. The CDR3 has 14 residues. Germline V gene data show CDR1 as SGDLS and CDR2 as YYNGEE. Trimming took off 0 bases at V and 1 base at J, with 8 bases between the two ends. CDR3 loop: CASSVVPNSYEQYF. As DNA, the CDR3 is TGTGCCAGCAGCGTAGTACCCAATTCCTACGAGCAGTACTTC.

The rearrangement uses TRBV6-5 and TRBJ2-7; D may be TRBD2 (5 bases). The CDR3 spans 15 residues. Trimming removed 2 bases from V and 1 base from J, with 12 bases in between. Germline assignment: CDR1 MNHEY and CDR2 SVGAGI. The chain's CDR3 is CASSYGGLGSYEQYF. The CDR3 nucleotides are TGTGCCAGCAGTTACGGAGGTTTGGGTTCCTACGAGCAGTACTTC.

This chain connects TRBV30 to TRBJ2-7, with unresolved D. Germline CDR1 and CDR2: GTSNPN and SVGIG (reference sequence). V was pared by 2 bases and J by 0 bases, with 11 bases between. This CDR3 has 14 residues. CDR3 sequence reads: CAWSWSRSSYEQYF. DNA of the CDR3: TGTGCCTGGAGTTGGTCCCGAAGCTCCTACGAGCAGTACTTC. Full variable domain (remainder filled in from reference TRBV30 and TRBJ2-7): SQTIHQWPATLVQPVGSPLSLECTVEGTSNPNLYWYRQAAGRGLQLLFYSVGIGQISSEVPQNLSASRPQDRQFILSSKKLLLSDSGFYLCAWSWSRSSYEQYFGPGTRLTVT.

The chain recombines TRBV6-5 with TRBJ2-7, with 10 nucleotides matching TRBD1. Germline loops: CDR1 MNHEY, CDR2 SVGAGI. Trimming at V came to 6 bases and at J to 7 bases, leaving 12 bases not matched to a gene. The CDR3 is 15 amino acids. Here the CDR3 reads CASSSPGQGKWEQYF. CDR3 nucleotides: TGTGCCAGCAGCTCACCGGGACAGGGGAAGTGGGAGCAGTACTTC.

The V and J genes are TRBV30 and TRBJ1-5; no clear D gene. The germline V gene has CDR1 GTSNPN and CDR2 SVGIG (reference sequence). This CDR3 has 13 amino acids. V lost 5 bases, J lost 3 bases, and 11 bases lay in between. The CDR3 DNA reads TGTGCCTGGTCTCCGGGCCCCAATCAGCCCCAGCATTTT. Encoded protein: CAWSPGPNQPQHF.

V and J are TRBV29-1 and TRBJ2-7, with D tentatively TRBD2 (6 bases). The CDR3 has 13 amino acids. Between the trimmed V and J ends, which lost 6 bases and 2 bases, there was a span of 14 bases. CDR1 is SQVTM, CDR2 ANQGSEA, per germline. Here the CDR3 reads CSVGTDYPYEQYF. Here the CDR3 DNA reads TGCAGCGTCGGGACGGACTATCCCTACGAGCAGTACTTC.

This clone is large (0.1 to 1%) in the sample. This sequence joins TRBV5-6 and TRBJ2-7; D possibly corresponds to TRBD1 (6 bases). CDR1 and CDR2 from the germline V gene are SGHDT and YYEEEE. The ends were cut back, 4 bases at V and 3 bases at J, with 11 bases in the middle. This CDR3 is 13 amino acids long. CDR3 sequence: CASSGDIFYEQYF. CDR3 coding DNA: TGTGCCAGCAGCGGGGACATCTTCTACGAGCAGTACTTC. Variable domain in full (rest from reference TRBV5-6 and TRBJ2-7): DAGVTQSPTHLIKTRGQQVTLRCSPKSGHDTVSWYQQALGQGPQFIFQYYEEEERQRGNFPDRFSGHQFPNYSSELNVNALLLGDSALYLCASSGDIFYEQYFGPGTRLTVT.

Sample share makes this clone large. The chain employs TRBV29-1 and TRBJ1-1, with 7 nucleotides matching TRBD1. Trimming at V came to 0 bases and at J to 4 bases, leaving 8 bases not matched to a gene. This CDR3 region has 15 residues. Germline values: CDR1 SQVTM, CDR2 ANQGSEA. The CDR3 sequence: CSVEDHQGEVTEAFF. CDR3 DNA sequence: TGCAGCGTTGAAGATCATCAGGGGGAGGTCACTGAAGCTTTCTTT.

CDR3 in amino acids: CASSLGGEHTEAFF. In DNA, the CDR3 is TGCGCCAGCAGCTTGGGGGGGGAGCACACTGAAGCTTTCTTT. The rearrangement links TRBV5-1 to TRBJ1-1; D possibly corresponds to TRBD1 (5 bases). Per the germline V gene, CDR1 is SGHRS and CDR2 is YFSETQ. V lost 0 bases and J 3 bases, leaving 9 bases between the germline ends. This CDR3 is 14 amino acids long.

J is TRBJ1-5 and V is TRBV21-1; the DNA was not used to check the table's D call, TRBD1. TRBV21-1 constitutes a pseudogene. The CDR3 extends over 17 amino acids. The CDR3 region is CASSSVRGQGRGQPQHF. The CDR3, as DNA: TGTGCCAGCAGCAGTGTTCGGGGACAGGGGAGAGGTCAGCCCCAGCATTTT.

The rearrangement links TRBV11-2 to TRBJ1-4; D may be TRBD1 (6 bases). Germline V gene data show CDR1 as SGHAT and CDR2 as FQNNGV. With 4 bases removed from V and 8 bases from J, the gap between germline ends came to 20 bases. The CDR3 totals 16 residues. The CDR3 sequence is CASSSRPWTEREKLFF. Written as DNA, the CDR3 is TGTGCCAGCAGCTCCAGGCCATGGACAGAAAGGGAAAAACTGTTTTTT.